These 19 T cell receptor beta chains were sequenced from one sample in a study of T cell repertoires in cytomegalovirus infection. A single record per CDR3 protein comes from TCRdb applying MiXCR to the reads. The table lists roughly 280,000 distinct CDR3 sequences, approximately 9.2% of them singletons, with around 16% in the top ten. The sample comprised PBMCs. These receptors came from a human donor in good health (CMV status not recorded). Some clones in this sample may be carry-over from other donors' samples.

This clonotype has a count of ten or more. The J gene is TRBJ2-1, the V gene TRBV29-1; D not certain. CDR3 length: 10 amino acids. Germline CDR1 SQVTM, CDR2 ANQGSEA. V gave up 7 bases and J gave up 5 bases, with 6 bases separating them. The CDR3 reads CSGWDNEQFF. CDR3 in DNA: TGCAGCGGATGGGACAATGAGCAGTTCTTC.

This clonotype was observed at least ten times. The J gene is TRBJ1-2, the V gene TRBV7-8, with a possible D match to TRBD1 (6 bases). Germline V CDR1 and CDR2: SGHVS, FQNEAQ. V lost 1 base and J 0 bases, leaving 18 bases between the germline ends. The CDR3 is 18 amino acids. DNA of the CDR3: TGTGCCAGCAGCTTAGTCTCCGGGACAACCTCTTCTAACTATGGCTACACCTTC. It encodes CASSLVSGTTSSNYGYTF.

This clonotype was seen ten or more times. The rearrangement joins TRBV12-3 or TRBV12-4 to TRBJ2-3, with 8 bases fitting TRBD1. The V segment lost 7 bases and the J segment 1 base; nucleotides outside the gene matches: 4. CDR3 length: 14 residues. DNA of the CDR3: TGTGCCAGCATCGACAGGGGTGGCACAGATACGCAGTATTTT. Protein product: CASIDRGGTDTQYF.

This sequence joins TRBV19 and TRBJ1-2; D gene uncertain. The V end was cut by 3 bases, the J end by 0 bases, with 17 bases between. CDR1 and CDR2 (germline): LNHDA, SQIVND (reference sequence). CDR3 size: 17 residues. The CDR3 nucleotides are TGTGCCAGTAGTATTCGCCAAGGCATGGGCTCTAACTATGGCTACACCTTC. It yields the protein CASSIRQGMGSNYGYTF. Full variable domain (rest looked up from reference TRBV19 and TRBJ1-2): DGGITQSPKYLFRKEGQNVTLSCEQNLNHDAMYWYRQDPGQGLRLIYYSQIVNDFQKGDIAEGYSVSREKKESFPLTVTSAQKNPTAFYLCASSIRQGMGSNYGYTFGSGTRLTVV.

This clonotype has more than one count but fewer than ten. Here the CDR3 reads CATAGGTGFNVLTF. The CDR3 nucleotides read TGTGCCACCGCCGGTGGGACAGGATTCAACGTCCTGACTTTC. The chain is built from TRBV19 and TRBJ2-6, with 8 bases fitting TRBD1. Germline V gives CDR1 LNHDA, CDR2 SQIVND (reference sequence). This CDR3 spans 14 amino acids. The junction had 11 bases not matched to a gene; V was cut back by 10 bases and J by 9 bases.

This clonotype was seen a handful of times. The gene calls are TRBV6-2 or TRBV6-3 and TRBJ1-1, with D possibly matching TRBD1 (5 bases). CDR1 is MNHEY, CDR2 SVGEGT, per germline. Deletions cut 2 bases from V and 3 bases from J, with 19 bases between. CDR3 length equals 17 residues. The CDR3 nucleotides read TGTGCCAGCAGTTACGTGTCAGGACACCTCGGGGACACTGAAGCTTTCTTT. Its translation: CASSYVSGHLGDTEAFF.

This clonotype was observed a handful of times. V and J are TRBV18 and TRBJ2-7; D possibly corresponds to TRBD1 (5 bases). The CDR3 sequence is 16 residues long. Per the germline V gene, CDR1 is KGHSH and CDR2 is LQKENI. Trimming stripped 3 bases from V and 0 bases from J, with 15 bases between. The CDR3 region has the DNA TGTGCCAGCTCACCTGGGGCAGGGATTAGCTCCTACGAGCAGTACTTC. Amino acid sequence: CASSPGAGISSYEQYF.

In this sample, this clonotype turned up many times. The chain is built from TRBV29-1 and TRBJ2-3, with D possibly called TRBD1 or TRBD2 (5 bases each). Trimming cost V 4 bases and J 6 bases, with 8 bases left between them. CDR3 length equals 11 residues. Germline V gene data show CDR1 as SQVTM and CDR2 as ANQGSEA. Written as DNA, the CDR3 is TGCAGCGTTGGAGGGGCGGATACGCAGTATTTT. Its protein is CSVGGADTQYF.

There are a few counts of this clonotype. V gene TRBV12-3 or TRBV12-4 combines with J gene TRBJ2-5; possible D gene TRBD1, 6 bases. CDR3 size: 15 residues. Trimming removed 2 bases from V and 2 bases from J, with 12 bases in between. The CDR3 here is CASSLRLTGQETQYF. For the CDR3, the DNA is TGTGCCAGCAGTTTACGCCTGACAGGTCAAGAGACCCAGTACTTC.

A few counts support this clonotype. The CDR3 spells CASSPVLGTGASYEQYF. The CDR3 coding sequence is TGTGCCAGCAGTCCGGTCCTCGGGACAGGGGCCTCCTACGAGCAGTACTTC. The V call is TRBV28, the J call TRBJ2-7; 10 bases agree with TRBD1. The CDR3 extends over 17 amino acids. V gave up 5 bases and J gave up 0 bases; unmatched junction bases: 10. Germline V lookup: CDR1 MDHEN, CDR2 SYDVKM.

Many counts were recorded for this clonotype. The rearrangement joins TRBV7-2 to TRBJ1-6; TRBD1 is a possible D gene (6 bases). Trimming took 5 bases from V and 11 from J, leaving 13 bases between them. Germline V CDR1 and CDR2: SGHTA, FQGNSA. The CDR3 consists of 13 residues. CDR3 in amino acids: CASSLGGSAPLHF. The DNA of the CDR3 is TGTGCCAGCAGCCTAGGGGGTTCCGCACCCCTCCACTTT.

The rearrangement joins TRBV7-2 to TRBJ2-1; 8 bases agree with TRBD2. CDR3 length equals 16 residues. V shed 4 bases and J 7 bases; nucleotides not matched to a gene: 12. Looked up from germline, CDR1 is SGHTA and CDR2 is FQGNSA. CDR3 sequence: CASSSSAGGFKNEQFF. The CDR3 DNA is TGTGCCAGCAGCTCCTCTGCGGGGGGCTTTAAGAATGAGCAGTTCTTC.

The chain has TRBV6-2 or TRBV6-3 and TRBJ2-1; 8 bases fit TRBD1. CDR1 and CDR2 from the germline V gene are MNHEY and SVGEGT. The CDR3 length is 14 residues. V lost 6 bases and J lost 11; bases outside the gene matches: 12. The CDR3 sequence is CASRAGQGRLKQFF. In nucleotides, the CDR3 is TGTGCCAGCAGAGCCGGACAGGGAAGGTTGAAGCAGTTCTTC.

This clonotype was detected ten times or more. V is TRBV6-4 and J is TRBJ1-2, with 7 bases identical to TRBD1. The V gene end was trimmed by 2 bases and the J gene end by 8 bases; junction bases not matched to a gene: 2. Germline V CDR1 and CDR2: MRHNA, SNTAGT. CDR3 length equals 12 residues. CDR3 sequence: CASSDRGQGYTF. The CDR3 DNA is TGTGCCAGCAGTGACAGGGGGCAAGGCTACACCTTC.

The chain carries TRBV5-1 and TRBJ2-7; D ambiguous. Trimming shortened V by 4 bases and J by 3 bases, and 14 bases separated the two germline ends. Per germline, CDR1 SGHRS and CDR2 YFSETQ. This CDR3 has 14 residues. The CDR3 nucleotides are TGCGCCAGCAGCAACAAACCACAAAACTACGAGCAGTACTTC. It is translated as CASSNKPQNYEQYF.

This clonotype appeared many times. The CDR3 is CASGLGQGANSPLHF. CDR3 bases: TGTGCTAGTGGTTTGGGACAGGGAGCAAATTCACCCCTCCACTTT. The chain carries TRBV12-5 and TRBJ1-6; 7 bases map to TRBD1. This CDR3 comprises 15 residues. Trimming at V came to 1 base and at J to 7 bases, leaving 4 bases not matched to a gene. Germline lookup yields CDR1 LGHNT and CDR2 FRNRAP.

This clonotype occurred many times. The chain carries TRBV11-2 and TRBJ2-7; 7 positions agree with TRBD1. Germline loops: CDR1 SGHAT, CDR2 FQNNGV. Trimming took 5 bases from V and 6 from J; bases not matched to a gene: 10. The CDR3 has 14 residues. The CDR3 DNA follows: TGTGCCAGCAGCCCGAGACAGGGCTTCTCCGAGCAGTACTTC. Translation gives CASSPRQGFSEQYF.

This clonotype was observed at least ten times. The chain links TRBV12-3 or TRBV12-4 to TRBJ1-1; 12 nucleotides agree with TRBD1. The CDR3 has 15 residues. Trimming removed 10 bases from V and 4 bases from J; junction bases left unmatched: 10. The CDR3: CATDGTGGRGTEAFF. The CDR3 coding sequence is TGTGCCACTGACGGGACAGGGGGCCGGGGCACTGAAGCTTTCTTT.

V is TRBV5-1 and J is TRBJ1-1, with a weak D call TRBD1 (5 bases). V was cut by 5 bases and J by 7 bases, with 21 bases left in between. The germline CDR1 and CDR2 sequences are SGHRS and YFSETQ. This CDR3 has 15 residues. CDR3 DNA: TGCGCCAGCAGATCAATCCCCCGGGACGGAGATGAAGCTTTCTTT. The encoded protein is CASRSIPRDGDEAFF.